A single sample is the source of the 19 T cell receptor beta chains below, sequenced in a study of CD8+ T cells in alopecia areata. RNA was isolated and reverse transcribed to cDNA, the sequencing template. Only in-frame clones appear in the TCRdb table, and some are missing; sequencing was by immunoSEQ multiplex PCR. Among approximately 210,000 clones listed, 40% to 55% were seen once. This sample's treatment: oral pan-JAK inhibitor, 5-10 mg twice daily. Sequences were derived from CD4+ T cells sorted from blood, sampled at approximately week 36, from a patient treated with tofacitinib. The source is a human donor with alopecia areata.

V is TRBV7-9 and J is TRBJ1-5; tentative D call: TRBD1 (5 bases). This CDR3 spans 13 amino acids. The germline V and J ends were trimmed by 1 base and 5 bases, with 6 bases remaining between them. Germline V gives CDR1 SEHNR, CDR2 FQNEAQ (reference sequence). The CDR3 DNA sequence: TGTGCCAGCAGCTTAGAGGGGCATCAGCCCCAGCATTTT. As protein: CASSLEGHQPQHF.

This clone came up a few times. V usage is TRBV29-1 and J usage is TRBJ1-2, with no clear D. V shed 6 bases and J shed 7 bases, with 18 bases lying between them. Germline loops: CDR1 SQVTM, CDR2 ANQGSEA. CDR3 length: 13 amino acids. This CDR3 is CSVTGVRVGGYTF. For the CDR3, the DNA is TGCAGCGTCACGGGAGTAAGGGTTGGTGGCTACACCTTC.

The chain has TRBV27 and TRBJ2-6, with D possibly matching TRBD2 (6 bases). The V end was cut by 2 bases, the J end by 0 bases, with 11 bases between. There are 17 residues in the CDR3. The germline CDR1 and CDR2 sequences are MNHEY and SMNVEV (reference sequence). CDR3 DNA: TGTGCCAGCAGTTTAGGACTATTTAACTCTGGGGCCAACGTCCTGACTTTC. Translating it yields CASSLGLFNSGANVLTF. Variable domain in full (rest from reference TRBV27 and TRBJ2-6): EAQVTQNPRYLITVTGKKLTVTCSQNMNHEYMSWYRQDPGLGLRQIYYSMNVEVTDKGDVPEGYKVSRKEKRNFPLILESPSPNQTSLYFCASSLGLFNSGANVLTFGAGSRLTVL.

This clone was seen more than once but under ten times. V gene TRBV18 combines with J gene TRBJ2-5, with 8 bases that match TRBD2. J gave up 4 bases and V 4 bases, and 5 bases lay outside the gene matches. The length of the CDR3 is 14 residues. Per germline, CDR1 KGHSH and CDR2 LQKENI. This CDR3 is CASSQAGGGETQYF. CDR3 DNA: TGTGCCAGCTCACAGGCGGGAGGAGGAGAGACCCAGTACTTC.

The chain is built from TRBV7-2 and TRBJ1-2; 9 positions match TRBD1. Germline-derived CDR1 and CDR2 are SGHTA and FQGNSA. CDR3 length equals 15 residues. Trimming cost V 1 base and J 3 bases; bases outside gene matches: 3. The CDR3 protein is CASSLVQGADYGYTF. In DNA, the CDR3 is TGTGCCAGCAGCTTAGTACAGGGGGCGGACTATGGCTACACCTTC. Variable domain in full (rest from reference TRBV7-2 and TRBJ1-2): GAGVSQSPSNKVTEKGKDVELRCDPISGHTALYWYRQSLGQGLEFLIYFQGNSAPDKSGLPSDRFSAERTGGSVSTLTIQRTQQEDSAVYLCASSLVQGADYGYTFGSGTRLTVV.

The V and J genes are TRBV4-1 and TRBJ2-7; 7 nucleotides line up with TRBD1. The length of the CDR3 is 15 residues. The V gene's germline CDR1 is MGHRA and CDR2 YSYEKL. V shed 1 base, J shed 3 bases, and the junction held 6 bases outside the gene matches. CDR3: CASSQAWDSFYEQYF. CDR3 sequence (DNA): TGCGCCAGCAGCCAAGCCTGGGACAGCTTCTACGAGCAGTACTTC.

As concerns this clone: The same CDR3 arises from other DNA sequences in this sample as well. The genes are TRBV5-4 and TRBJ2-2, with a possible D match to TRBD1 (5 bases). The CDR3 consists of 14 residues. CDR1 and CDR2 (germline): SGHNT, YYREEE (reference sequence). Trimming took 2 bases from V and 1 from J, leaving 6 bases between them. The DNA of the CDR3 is TGTGCCAGCAGCTTAGGACAGAACACCGGGGAGCTGTTTTTT. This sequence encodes CASSLGQNTGELFF. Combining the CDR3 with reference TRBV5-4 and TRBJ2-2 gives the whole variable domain ETGVTQSPTHLIKTRGQQVTLRCSSQSGHNTVSWYQQALGQGPQFIFQYYREEENGRGNFPPRFSGLQFPNYSSELNVNALELDDSALYLCASSLGQNTGELFFGEGSRLTVL.

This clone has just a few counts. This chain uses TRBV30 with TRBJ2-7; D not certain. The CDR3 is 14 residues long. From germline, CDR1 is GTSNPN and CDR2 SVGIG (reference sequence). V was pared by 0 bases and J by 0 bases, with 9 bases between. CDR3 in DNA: TGTGCCTGGAGTGTAACCAGCTACTCCTACGAGCAGTACTTC. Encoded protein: CAWSVTSYSYEQYF.

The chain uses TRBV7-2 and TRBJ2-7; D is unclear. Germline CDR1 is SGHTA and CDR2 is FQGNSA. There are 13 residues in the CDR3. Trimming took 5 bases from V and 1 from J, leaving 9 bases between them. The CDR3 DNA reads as TGTGCCAGCAGCCCTCTGAATTCCTACGAGCAGTACTTC. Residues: CASSPLNSYEQYF.

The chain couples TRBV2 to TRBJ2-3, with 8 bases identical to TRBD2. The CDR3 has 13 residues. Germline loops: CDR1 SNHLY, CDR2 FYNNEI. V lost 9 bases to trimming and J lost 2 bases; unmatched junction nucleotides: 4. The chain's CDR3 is CASWTSHTDTQYF. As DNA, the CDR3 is TGTGCCAGTTGGACTAGCCACACAGATACGCAGTATTTT.

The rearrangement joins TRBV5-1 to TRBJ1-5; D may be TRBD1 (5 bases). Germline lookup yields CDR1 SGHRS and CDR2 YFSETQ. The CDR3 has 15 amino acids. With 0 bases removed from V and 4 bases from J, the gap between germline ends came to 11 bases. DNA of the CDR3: TGCGCCAGCAGCTTGGATGTGACAGATAATCAGCCCCAGCATTTT. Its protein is CASSLDVTDNQPQHF.

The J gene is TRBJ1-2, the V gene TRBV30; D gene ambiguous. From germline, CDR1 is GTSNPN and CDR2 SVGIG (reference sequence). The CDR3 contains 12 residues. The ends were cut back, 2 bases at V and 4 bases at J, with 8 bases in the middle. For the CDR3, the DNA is TGTGCCTGGAGTTTGGGTTCCTATGGCTACACCTTC. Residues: CAWSLGSYGYTF.

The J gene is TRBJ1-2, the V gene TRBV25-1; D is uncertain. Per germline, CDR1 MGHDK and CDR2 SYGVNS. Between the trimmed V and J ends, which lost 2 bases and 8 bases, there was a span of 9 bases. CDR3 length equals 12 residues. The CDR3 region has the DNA TGTGCCAGCAGTGAACCCCGTGGGGGCTACACCTTC. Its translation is CASSEPRGGYTF.

CDR3 coding DNA: TGTGCCAGCAGCGTAGGTGCGGGGCCGAACACCGGGGAGCTGTTTTTT. It is translated as CASSVGAGPNTGELFF. The chain combines TRBV9 with TRBJ2-2, with D possibly being TRBD2 (6 bases). V was shortened by 0 bases and J by 0 bases, with 9 bases between the two germline ends. CDR1 and CDR2 (germline): SGDLS, YYNGEE. The CDR3 length is 16 residues.

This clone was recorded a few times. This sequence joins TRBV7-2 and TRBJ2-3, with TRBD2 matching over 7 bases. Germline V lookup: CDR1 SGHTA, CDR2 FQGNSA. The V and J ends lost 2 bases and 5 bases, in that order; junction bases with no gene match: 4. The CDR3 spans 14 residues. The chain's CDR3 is CASSLRTRIDTQYF. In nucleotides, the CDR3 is TGTGCCAGCAGCTTAAGGACTAGGATAGATACGCAGTATTTT.

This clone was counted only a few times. The CDR3 bases are TGCGCCAGCAGCACGGGACTACCCGGCATCGAGCAGTTCTTC. Encoded protein: CASSTGLPGIEQFF. This rearrangement joins TRBV5-1 to TRBJ2-1, with 7 bases fitting TRBD2. The CDR3 contains 14 residues. CDR1 and CDR2 (germline): SGHRS, YFSETQ. The J segment lost 10 bases and the V segment lost 4 bases, leaving 11 bases of the junction unmatched.

The DNA of the CDR3 is TGTGCCAGCAGCGTCGTTACAGGGGGCTTAGGGGAAAAACTGTTTTTT. This sequence encodes CASSVVTGGLGEKLFF. The chain carries TRBV5-6 and TRBJ1-4; 9 bases align to TRBD1. The CDR3 length is 16 residues. V shed 4 bases, J shed 8 bases, and the junction held 12 bases outside the gene matches. Germline CDR1 reads SGHDT; CDR2 reads YYEEEE.

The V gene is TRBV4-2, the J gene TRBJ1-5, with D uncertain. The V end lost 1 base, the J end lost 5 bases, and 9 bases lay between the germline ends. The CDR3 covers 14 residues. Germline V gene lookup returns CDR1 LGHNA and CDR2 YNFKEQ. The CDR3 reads CASSQGTEYQPQHF. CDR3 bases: TGTGCCAGCAGCCAAGGGACGGAATATCAGCCCCAGCATTTT.

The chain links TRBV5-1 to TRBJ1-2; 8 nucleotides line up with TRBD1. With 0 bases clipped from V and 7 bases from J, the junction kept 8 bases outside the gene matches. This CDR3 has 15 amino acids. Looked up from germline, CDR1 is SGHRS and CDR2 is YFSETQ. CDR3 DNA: TGCGCCAGCAGCTTGGAGCAGGGGGCGATGCTTGGCTACACCTTC. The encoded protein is CASSLEQGAMLGYTF.